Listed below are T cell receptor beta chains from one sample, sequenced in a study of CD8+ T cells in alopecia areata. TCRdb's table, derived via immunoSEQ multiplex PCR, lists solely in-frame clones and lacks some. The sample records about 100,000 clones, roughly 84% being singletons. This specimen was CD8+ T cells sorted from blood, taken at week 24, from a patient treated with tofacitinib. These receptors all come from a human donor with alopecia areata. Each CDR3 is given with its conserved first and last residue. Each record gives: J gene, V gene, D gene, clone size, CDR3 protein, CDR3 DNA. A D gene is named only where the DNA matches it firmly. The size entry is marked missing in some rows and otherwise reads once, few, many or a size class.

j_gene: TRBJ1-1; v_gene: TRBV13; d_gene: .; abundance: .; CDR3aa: CASSLVQGGEAFF; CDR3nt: TGTGCCAGCAGCTTAGTCCAGGGTGGTGAAGCTTTCTTT
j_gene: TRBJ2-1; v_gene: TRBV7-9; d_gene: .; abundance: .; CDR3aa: CASSSRGLFYNEQFF; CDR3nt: TGTGCCAGCAGCTCGCGGGGCCTGTTCTACAATGAGCAGTTCTTC
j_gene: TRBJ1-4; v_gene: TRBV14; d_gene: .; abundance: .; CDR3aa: CASSQWPQANEKLFF; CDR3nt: TGTGCCAGCAGCCAATGGCCACAAGCTAATGAAAAACTGTTTTTT
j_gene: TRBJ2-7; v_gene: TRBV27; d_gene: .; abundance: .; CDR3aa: CASSQRGVRGYEQYF; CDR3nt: TGTGCCAGCAGTCAAAGGGGGGTTAGGGGCTACGAGCAGTACTTC
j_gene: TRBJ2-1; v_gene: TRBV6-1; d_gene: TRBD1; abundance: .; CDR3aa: CASSDRVNEQFF; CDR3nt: TGTGCCAGCAGCGACAGGGTTAATGAGCAGTTCTTC
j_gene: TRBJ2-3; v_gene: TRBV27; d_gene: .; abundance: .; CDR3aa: CASSLSGQGTPDTQYF; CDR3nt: TGTGCCAGCAGTTTATCCGGGCAGGGTACCCCGGATACGCAGTATTTT
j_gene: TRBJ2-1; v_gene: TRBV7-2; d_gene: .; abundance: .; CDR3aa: CASSLVLDYNEQFF; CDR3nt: TGTGCCAGCAGCTTAGTCCTGGATTACAATGAGCAGTTCTTC
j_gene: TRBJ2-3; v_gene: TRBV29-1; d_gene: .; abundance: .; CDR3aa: CSVHRENTDTQYF; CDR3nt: TGCAGCGTTCACAGGGAGAACACAGATACGCAGTATTTT
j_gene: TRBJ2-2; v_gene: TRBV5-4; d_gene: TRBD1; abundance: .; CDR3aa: CASSLGQGRDTGELFF; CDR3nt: TGTGCCAGCAGCTTAGGACAGGGGAGAGACACCGGGGAGCTGTTTTTT
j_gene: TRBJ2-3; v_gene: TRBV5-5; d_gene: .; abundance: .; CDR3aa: CASSLVYRSRAPTDTQYF; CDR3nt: TGTGCCAGCAGCTTGGTTTATCGGAGCAGGGCCCCCACAGATACGCAGTATTTT
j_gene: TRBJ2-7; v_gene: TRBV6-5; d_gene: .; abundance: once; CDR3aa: CASSSGAYEQYF; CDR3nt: TGTGCCAGCAGTTCGGGGGCCTACGAGCAGTACTTC
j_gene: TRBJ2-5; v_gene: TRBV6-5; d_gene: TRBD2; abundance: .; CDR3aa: CASSYALAGETQYF; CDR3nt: TGTGCCAGCAGTTACGCCCTAGCGGGGGAGACCCAGTACTTC
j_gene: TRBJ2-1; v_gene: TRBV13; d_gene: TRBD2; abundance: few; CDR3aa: CASSLGLAGRSYNEQFF; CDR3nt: TGTGCCAGCAGCCTCGGACTAGCGGGGAGGTCCTACAATGAGCAGTTCTTC
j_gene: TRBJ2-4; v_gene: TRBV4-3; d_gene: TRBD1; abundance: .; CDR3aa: CASSQGGQIKNIQYF; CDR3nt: TGCGCCAGCAGCCAAGGGGGACAGATAAAAAACATTCAGTACTTC
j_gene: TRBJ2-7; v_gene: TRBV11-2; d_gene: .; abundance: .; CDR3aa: CASSSPGYEQYF; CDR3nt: TGTGCCAGCAGCTCCCCCGGCTACGAGCAGTACTTC
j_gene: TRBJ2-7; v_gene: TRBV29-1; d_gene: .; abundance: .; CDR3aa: CSVVRAEGGLSVYEQYF; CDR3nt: TGCAGCGTTGTTCGGGCTGAAGGTGGGTTATCGGTGTACGAGCAGTACTTC
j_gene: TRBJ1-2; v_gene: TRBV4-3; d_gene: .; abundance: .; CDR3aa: CASSQGSKSNYGYTF; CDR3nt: TGCGCCAGCAGCCAGGGGAGTAAGTCTAACTATGGCTACACCTTC
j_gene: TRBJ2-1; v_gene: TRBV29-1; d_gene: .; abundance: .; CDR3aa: CSVDRINEQFF; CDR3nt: TGCAGCGTTGATAGGATTAATGAGCAGTTCTTC
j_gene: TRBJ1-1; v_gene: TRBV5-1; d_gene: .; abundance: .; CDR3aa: CASSSSTPMNTEAFF; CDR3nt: TGCGCCAGCAGCTCCTCGACACCCATGAACACTGAAGCTTTCTTT
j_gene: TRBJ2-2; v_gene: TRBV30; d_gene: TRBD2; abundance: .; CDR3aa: CACSGAYTGELFF; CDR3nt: TGTGCCTGTAGCGGGGCTTACACCGGGGAGCTGTTTTTT
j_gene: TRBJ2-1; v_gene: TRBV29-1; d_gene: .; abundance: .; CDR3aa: CSVTDSLSSSYNEQFF; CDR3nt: TGCAGCGTCACGGACAGTTTGTCAAGCTCCTACAATGAGCAGTTCTTC
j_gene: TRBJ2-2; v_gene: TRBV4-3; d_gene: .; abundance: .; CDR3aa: CASSQDSGANTGELFF; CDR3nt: TGCGCCAGCAGCCAAGATTCGGGTGCGAACACCGGGGAGCTGTTTTTT
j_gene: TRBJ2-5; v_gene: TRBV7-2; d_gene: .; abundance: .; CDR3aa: CASSFTGSWSETQYF; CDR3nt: TGTGCCAGCAGCTTTACAGGGAGTTGGAGCGAGACCCAGTACTTC
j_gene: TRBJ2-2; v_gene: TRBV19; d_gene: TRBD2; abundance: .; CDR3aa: CATGLAAGELFF; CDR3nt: TGTGCCACGGGACTAGCGGCCGGGGAGCTGTTTTTT
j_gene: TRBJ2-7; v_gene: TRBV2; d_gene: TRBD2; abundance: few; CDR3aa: CASRPRLAAPQYF; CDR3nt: TGTGCCAGCAGGCCTAGACTAGCTGCTCCGCAGTACTTC
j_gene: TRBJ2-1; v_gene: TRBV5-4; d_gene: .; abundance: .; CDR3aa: CASSLGRDEQFF; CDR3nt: TGTGCCAGCAGCTTGGGAAGGGATGAGCAGTTCTTC
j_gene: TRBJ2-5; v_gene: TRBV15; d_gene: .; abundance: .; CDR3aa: CATSRVRGSRETQYF; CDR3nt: TGTGCCACCAGCAGAGTCCGGGGGTCCCGGGAGACCCAGTACTTC
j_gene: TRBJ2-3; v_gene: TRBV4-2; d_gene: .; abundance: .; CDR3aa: CASSTGDSTDTQYF; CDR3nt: TGTGCCAGCAGTACAGGGGACTCCACAGATACGCAGTATTTT
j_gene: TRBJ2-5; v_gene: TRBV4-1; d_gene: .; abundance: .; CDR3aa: CASSPTVPKTQYF; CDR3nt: TGCGCCAGCAGCCCCACGGTCCCAAAGACCCAGTACTTC
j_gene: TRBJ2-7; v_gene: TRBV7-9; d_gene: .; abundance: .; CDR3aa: CASSLKGEYEQYF; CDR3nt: TGTGCCAGCAGCTTGAAGGGGGAATACGAGCAGTACTTC
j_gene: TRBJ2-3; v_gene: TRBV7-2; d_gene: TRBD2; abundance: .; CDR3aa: CASSLSSGDTDTQYF; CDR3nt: TGTGCCAGCAGCTTGAGTAGCGGGGACACAGATACGCAGTATTTT
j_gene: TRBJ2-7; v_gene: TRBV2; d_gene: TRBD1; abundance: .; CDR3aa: CASRIEPGGGVTYEQYF; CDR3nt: TGTGCCAGCAGGATCGAACCAGGGGGCGGCGTTACCTACGAGCAGTACTTC
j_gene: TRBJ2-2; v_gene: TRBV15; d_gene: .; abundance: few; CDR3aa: CATSGRGLSGELFF; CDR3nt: TGTGCCACCAGCGGGCGGGGGCTCTCCGGGGAGCTGTTTTTT
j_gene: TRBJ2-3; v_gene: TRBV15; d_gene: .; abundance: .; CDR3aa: CATSTGSEDTQYF; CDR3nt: TGTGCCACCTCAACAGGGTCGGAAGATACGCAGTATTTT
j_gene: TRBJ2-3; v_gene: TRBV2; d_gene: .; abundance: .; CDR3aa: CASSSDTQYF; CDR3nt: TGTGCCAGCAGTTCAGATACGCAGTATTTT
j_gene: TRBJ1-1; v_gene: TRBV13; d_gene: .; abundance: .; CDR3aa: CASSLVLGREAFF; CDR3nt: TGTGCCAGCAGCCTCGTATTAGGGCGTGAAGCTTTCTTT
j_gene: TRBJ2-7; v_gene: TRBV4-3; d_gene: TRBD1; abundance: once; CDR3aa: CASSPGTGNEQYF; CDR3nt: TGCGCCAGCAGCCCAGGGACAGGGAACGAGCAGTACTTC
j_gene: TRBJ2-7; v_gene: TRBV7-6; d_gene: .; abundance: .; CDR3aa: CASRRMAGSDEQYF; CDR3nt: TGTGCCAGCAGGAGGATGGCCGGGAGCGACGAGCAGTACTTC
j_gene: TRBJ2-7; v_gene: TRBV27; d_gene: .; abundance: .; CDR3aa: CASSPNRAVPSEQYF; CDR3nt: TGTGCCAGCAGCCCTAACAGGGCGGTCCCGAGTGAGCAGTACTTC
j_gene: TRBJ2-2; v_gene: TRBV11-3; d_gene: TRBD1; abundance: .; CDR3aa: CASSCVSAGGWSGELFF; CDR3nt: TGTGCCAGCAGCTGCGTCTCGGCAGGGGGCTGGTCCGGGGAGCTGTTTTTT
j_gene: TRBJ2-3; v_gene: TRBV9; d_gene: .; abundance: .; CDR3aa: CASSVGTITDTQYF; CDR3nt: TGTGCCAGCAGCGTAGGGACTATCACAGATACGCAGTATTTT
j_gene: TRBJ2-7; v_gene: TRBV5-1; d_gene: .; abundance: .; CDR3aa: CASSLAGNSYEQYF; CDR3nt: TGCGCCAGCAGCTTGGCAGGGAACAGCTACGAGCAGTACTTC
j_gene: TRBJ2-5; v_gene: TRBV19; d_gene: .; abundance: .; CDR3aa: CASSHRGGEETQYF; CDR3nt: TGTGCCAGTAGTCATAGGGGGGGAGAAGAGACCCAGTACTTC
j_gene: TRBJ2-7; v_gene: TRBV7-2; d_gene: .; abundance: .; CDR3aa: CASSGGRRGRDEQYF; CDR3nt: TGTGCCAGCAGCGGAGGGAGGAGGGGGCGCGACGAGCAGTACTTC
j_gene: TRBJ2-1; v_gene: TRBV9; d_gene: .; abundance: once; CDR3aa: CASSPETVYNEQFF; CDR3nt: TGTGCCAGCAGCCCCGAGACAGTATACAATGAGCAGTTCTTC
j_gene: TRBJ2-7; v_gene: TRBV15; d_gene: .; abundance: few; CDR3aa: CATSRAAGPYEQYF; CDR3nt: TGTGCCACCAGCAGAGCGGCAGGTCCCTACGAGCAGTACTTC
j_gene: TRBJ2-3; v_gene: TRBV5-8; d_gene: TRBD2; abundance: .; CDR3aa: CASSLGLAGGDTQYF; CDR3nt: TGTGCCAGCAGCTTGGGCCTAGCGGGGGGAGATACGCAGTATTTT
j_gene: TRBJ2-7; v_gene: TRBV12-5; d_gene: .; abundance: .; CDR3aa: CASGPWGDSYEQYF; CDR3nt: TGTGCTAGTGGTCCTTGGGGGGATTCCTACGAGCAGTACTTC
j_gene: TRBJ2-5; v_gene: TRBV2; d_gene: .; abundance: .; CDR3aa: CASERAGPLIYETQYF; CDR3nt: TGTGCCAGCGAAAGGGCGGGGCCCCTTATTTACGAGACCCAGTACTTC
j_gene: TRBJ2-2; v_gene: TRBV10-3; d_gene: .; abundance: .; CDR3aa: CAIRIRDVTGELFF; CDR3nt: TGTGCCATCAGGATCCGGGACGTCACCGGGGAGCTGTTTTTT
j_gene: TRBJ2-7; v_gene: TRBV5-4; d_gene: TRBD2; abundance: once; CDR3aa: CASSPSGLAGSSYEQYF; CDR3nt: TGTGCCAGCAGCCCATCTGGACTAGCGGGGAGCTCCTACGAGCAGTACTTC
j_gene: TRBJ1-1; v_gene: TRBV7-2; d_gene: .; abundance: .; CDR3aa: CASSEAFLPNTEAFF; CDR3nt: TGTGCCAGCAGCGAGGCCTTTTTACCGAACACTGAAGCTTTCTTT
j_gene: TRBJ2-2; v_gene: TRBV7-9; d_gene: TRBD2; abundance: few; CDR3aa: CASSFPGTSGGLNTGELFF; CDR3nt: TGTGCCAGCAGCTTCCCCGGGACTAGCGGGGGCCTGAACACCGGGGAGCTGTTTTTT
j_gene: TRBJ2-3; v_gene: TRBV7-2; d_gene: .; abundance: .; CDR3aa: CASSSWGEGTDTQYF; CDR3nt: TGTGCCAGCAGCTCGTGGGGGGAGGGCACAGATACGCAGTATTTT
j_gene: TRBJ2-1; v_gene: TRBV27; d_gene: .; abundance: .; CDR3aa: CASSLERLAYNEQFF; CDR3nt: TGTGCCAGCAGTTTAGAACGGCTCGCATACAATGAGCAGTTCTTC
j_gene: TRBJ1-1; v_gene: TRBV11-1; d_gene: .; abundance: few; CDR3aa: CASILTGSRGNTEAFF; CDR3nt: TGTGCCAGCATCCTCACCGGGTCCCGGGGTAACACTGAAGCTTTCTTT
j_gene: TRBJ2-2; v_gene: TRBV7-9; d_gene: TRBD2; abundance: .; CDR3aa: CASSSTSGLTGELFF; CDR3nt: TGTGCCAGCAGCTCGACTAGCGGGCTAACCGGGGAGCTGTTTTTT